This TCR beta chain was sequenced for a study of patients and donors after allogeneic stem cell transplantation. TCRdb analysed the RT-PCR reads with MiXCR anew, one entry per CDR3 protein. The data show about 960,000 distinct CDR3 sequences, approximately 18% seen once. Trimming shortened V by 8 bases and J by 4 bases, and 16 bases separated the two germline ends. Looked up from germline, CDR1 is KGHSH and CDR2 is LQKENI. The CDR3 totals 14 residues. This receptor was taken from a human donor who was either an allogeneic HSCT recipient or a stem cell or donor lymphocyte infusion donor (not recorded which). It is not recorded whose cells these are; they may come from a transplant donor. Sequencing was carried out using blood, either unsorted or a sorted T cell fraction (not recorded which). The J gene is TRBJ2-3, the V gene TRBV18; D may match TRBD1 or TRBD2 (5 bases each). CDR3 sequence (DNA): TGTGCCAGCACCCCTAATAGAGGGGCAGATACGCAGTATTTT. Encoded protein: CASTPNRGADTQYF.